This T cell receptor beta chain was identified during a study of T cell responses to AZD1222 COVID-19 vaccine. General study results and limits: Donors skewed white British and female; clonal diversity was possibly underestimated.

Of note for this clone: No antigen is known for it.

Data came from immunoSEQ multiplex PCR; TCRdb stores just in-frame clones and leaves some out. The repertoire holds 150,000 to 180,000 clones, with about nine tenths as singletons. This sample comprised peripheral blood, obtained 28 days after the second AZD1222 dose. The receptor was isolated from an adult who received the AZD1222 COVID-19 vaccine.

CDR3 coding DNA: TGTGCCAGCAGTGAAGTGAGGGGCCCCTACGAGCAGTACTTC. Residues: CASSEVRGPYEQYF. The V gene is TRBV6-1, the J gene TRBJ2-7; D is tentatively TRBD1 or TRBD2 (5 bases each). This CDR3 spans 14 amino acids. The germline V gene encodes CDR1 MNHNS and CDR2 SASEGT. V was cut by 1 base and J by 2 bases, with 9 bases left in between.